The rows below give T cell receptor beta chains drawn from one sample of a study of blood T cell repertoires in COVID-19. The repertoire was sequenced with immunoSEQ multiplex PCR; TCRdb's copy has only in-frame clones and lacks some. The table has 200,000 to 250,000 clones, over 75% seen once; the top ten hold nearly 4.5%. Sequenced input: peripheral blood. These receptors were taken from a man aged 50-59 years with acute or convalescent COVID-19. Both conserved end residues are part of each CDR3. A D gene is named only where the DNA matches it firmly. Clone size is not always given. Where it is, it says once, few, many or a class for expanded clones.

cdr3_aa,cdr3_nt,clone_size,d_call,j_call,v_call
CAHREGGNTGELFF,TGCGCACACAGGGAGGGGGGTAACACCGGGGAGCTGTTTTTT,NA,NA,TRBJ2-2,TRBV6-5
CASSLGQIQETQYF,TGTGCCAGCAGCTTAGGGCAGATCCAAGAGACCCAGTACTTC,NA,NA,TRBJ2-5,TRBV7-8
CASRRGATGNTIYF,TGTGCCAGCAGACGGGGGGCGACTGGAAACACCATATATTTT,once,NA,TRBJ1-3,TRBV25-1
CASTPSGQANSGANVLTF,TGTGCCAGCACCCCGTCGGGACAGGCTAACTCTGGGGCCAACGTCCTGACTTTC,NA,TRBD1,TRBJ2-6,TRBV9
CAIRPSGTSGLSTDTQYF,TGTGCCATCAGGCCATCCGGGACTAGCGGCCTAAGCACAGATACGCAGTATTTT,few,TRBD2,TRBJ2-3,TRBV10-3
CASSSGDTGELFF,TGCGCCAGCAGCTCAGGGGACACCGGGGAGCTGTTTTTT,NA,NA,TRBJ2-2,TRBV5-1
CAWSVHDEQFF,TGTGCCTGGAGTGTACACGATGAGCAGTTCTTC,NA,NA,TRBJ2-1,TRBV30
CASSIPGLLNEQFF,TGTGCCAGCAGTATCCCAGGGCTATTGAATGAGCAGTTCTTC,few,NA,TRBJ2-1,TRBV6-5
CASSQESAGFGGELFF,TGTGCCAGCAGCCAAGAGAGTGCAGGGTTCGGGGGGGAGCTGTTTTTT,NA,NA,TRBJ2-2,TRBV4-2
CASSLGSSSSYNEQFF,TGTGCCAGCAGCTTAGGATCCTCGAGCTCCTACAATGAGCAGTTCTTC,NA,NA,TRBJ2-1,TRBV11-3
CASCPDYRDGGPPLHF,TGCGCCAGCTGTCCGGACTACCGGGACGGAGGGCCACCCCTCCACTTT,NA,NA,TRBJ1-6,TRBV5-1
CASSPQAGFYNEQFF,TGTGCCAGCTCACCACAGGCAGGCTTCTACAATGAGCAGTTCTTC,NA,NA,TRBJ2-1,TRBV18
CASSPTQGNYGYTF,TGTGCCAGCAGCCCCACACAGGGGAACTATGGCTACACCTTC,NA,TRBD1,TRBJ1-2,TRBV7-9
CASRTGTNTGELFF,TGTGCCAGCAGAACCGGGACAAACACCGGGGAGCTGTTTTTT,NA,NA,TRBJ2-2,TRBV2
CAWRGGLSPTSSGNTIYF,TGTGCCTGGAGAGGGGGCTTGTCCCCGACAAGCTCTGGAAACACCATATATTTT,NA,TRBD1,TRBJ1-3,TRBV30
CASSSGFGGELFF,TGTGCCAGCAGCTCAGGGTTTGGCGGGGAGCTGTTTTTT,NA,NA,TRBJ2-2,TRBV7-6
CASTAWPDREFSYGYTF,TGTGCCAGCACCGCTTGGCCGGACAGGGAATTTAGCTATGGCTACACCTTC,NA,TRBD1,TRBJ1-2,TRBV11-2
CASRIQGGGGEAFF,TGTGCCAGCAGGATTCAGGGGGGAGGTGGTGAAGCTTTCTTT,few,TRBD1,TRBJ1-1,TRBV7-9